The source of this TCR beta chain is a study of T-cell reconstitution after alpha-beta-depleted transplantation in children. Preparation of the TCRbeta library was carried out with unique molecular identifiers. Using its own MiXCR run on the PCR reads, TCRdb lists one record per CDR3 protein. The sample has roughly 500,000 distinct CDR3 sequences, roughly a tenth seen once. The germline V and J ends were trimmed by 1 base and 1 base, with 7 bases remaining between them. The V gene's germline CDR1 is DFQATT and CDR2 SNEGSKA (reference sequence). The CDR3 totals 13 residues. This specimen was PBMCs, taken before TCRalphabeta/CD19-depleted stem cell transplant. V is TRBV20-1 and J is TRBJ1-2; D is undetermined. The sequence was collected from a child aged 2-15 years with inherited bone marrow failure, due to receive a stem cell transplant. The CDR3 bases are TGCAGTGCTAGAGGCAGCTTTAACTATGGCTACACCTTC. This codes for CSARGSFNYGYTF.